These 20 T cell receptor beta chains were all obtained from the same sample, sequenced in a study of blood T cell repertoires in COVID-19. Profiled with immunoSEQ multiplex PCR; TCRdb holds only in-frame clones, not every one. The sample records approximately 200,000 clones, more than 75% being singletons. The sequenced material came from peripheral blood. Receptor source: a man aged 35 to 55 with active or convalescent COVID-19.

The chain links TRBV5-6 to TRBJ1-5; 7 positions agree with TRBD1. Germline V CDR1 and CDR2: SGHDT, YYEEEE. V was clipped by 3 bases and J by 1 base; unmatched bases: 1. This CDR3 is built from 14 residues. The CDR3 region has the DNA TGTGCCAGCAGCTACAGGGGCAGCAATCAGCCCCAGCATTTT. It specifies CASSYRGSNQPQHF.

This chain joins TRBV18 and TRBJ2-7; 8 nucleotides match TRBD2. The CDR3 runs to 16 residues. Germline CDR1 and CDR2: KGHSH and LQKENI. The J segment lost 6 bases and the V segment lost 3 bases, leaving 13 bases of the junction unmatched. CDR3 region: CASSPSGVAGFGEQYF. The CDR3 coding sequence is TGTGCCAGCTCACCCTCCGGGGTAGCGGGGTTCGGCGAGCAGTACTTC.

The V and J genes are TRBV9 and TRBJ2-1, with TRBD1 matching over 11 bases. The germline gives CDR1 SGDLS, CDR2 YYNGEE. V shed 0 bases, J shed 1 base, and the junction held 9 bases outside the gene matches. This CDR3 has 19 residues. The CDR3 loop reads CASSVGWGQGVKSYNEQFF. DNA for the CDR3: TGTGCCAGCAGCGTAGGTTGGGGACAGGGGGTGAAGTCCTACAATGAGCAGTTCTTC. Full variable domain (remainder filled in from reference TRBV9 and TRBJ2-1): DSGVTQTPKHLITATGQRVTLRCSPRSGDLSVYWYQQSLDQGLQFLIQYYNGEERAKGNILERFSAQQFPDLHSELNLSSLELGDSALYFCASSVGWGQGVKSYNEQFFGPGTRLTVL.

The V and J genes are TRBV5-4 and TRBJ1-1; tentatively, D is TRBD1 (6 bases). The V gene lost 4 bases and the J gene lost 6 bases, with 25 bases spanning the gap. This CDR3 is 17 amino acids long. CDR1 is SGHNT and CDR2 is YYREEE in the germline V gene (reference sequence). CDR3 DNA: TGTGCCAGCAGCCCGAGAGGGGGAAGGGTCTTTAGAGCTGAAGCTTTCTTT. Translated, it gives CASSPRGGRVFRAEAFF.

The J gene is TRBJ1-3, the V gene TRBV5-6; D is ambiguous. In germline, CDR1 is SGHDT, CDR2 YYEEEE. There are 17 residues in the CDR3. The V and J ends lost 1 base and 2 bases respectively, with 16 bases between them. The CDR3 loop reads CASSLQRAGSPGNTIYF. The CDR3 DNA follows: TGTGCCAGCAGCTTGCAGAGAGCGGGTTCACCTGGAAACACCATATATTTT.

This chain links TRBV11-2 with TRBJ1-1, with D unclear. Germline assignment: CDR1 SGHAT and CDR2 FQNNGV. Trimming shortened V by 2 bases and J by 0 bases, and 7 bases separated the two germline ends. This CDR3 comprises 14 residues. In DNA, the CDR3 is TGTGCCAGCAGCTTATGGGCCATGAACACTGAAGCTTTCTTT. It translates to CASSLWAMNTEAFF.

The chain links TRBV29-1 to TRBJ2-3, with D perhaps matching TRBD2 (5 bases). Germline V CDR1 and CDR2: SQVTM, ANQGSEA. V was clipped by 6 bases and J by 4 bases, with 23 bases between them. The CDR3 contains 16 residues. This CDR3 is CSVEKAAVRGSDTQYF. The CDR3 DNA follows: TGCAGCGTCGAAAAGGCGGCGGTTCGGGGTTCAGATACGCAGTATTTT.

The chain links TRBV11-2 to TRBJ1-2; D not certain. This CDR3 has 15 residues. Germline values: CDR1 SGHAT, CDR2 FQNNGV. Between the trimmed V and J ends, which lost 3 bases and 4 bases, there was a span of 15 bases. The CDR3 DNA reads TGTGCCAGCAGCTTTTCTCTAGGCGTCGTCTATGGCTACACCTTC. Translated: CASSFSLGVVYGYTF. Combining the CDR3 with reference TRBV11-2 and TRBJ1-2 gives the whole variable domain EAGVAQSPRYKIIEKRQSVAFWCNPISGHATLYWYQQILGQGPKLLIQFQNNGVVDDSQLPKDRFSAERLKGVDSTLKIQPAKLEDSAVYLCASSFSLGVVYGYTFGSGTRLTVV.

This clone is a singleton in its sample. J is TRBJ2-7 and V is TRBV5-1; D is undetermined. CDR3 length: 14 residues. Germline V CDR1 and CDR2: SGHRS, YFSETQ. Trimming left V 1 base short and J 2 bases short, with 10 bases between. The CDR3 loop reads CASSLRQETYEQYF. For the CDR3, the DNA is TGCGCCAGCAGCTTGAGGCAGGAAACCTACGAGCAGTACTTC.

The gene calls are TRBV3-1 (or the pseudogene TRBV3-2) and TRBJ1-2; 9 bases match TRBD1. With 4 bases clipped from V and 7 bases from J, the junction kept 7 bases outside the gene matches. Germline CDR1 LGHDT, CDR2 YNNKEL (reference sequence). This CDR3 comprises 14 residues. This CDR3 reads CASSLLTGGSGYTF. CDR3 bases: TGTGCCAGCAGCCTACTGACAGGGGGGTCTGGCTACACCTTC.

The CDR3 reads CASSHTGTGKSYREKLFF. In nucleotides, the CDR3 is TGTGCCAGCAGCCATACCGGGACAGGGAAATCCTACCGTGAAAAACTGTTTTTT. The rearrangement joins TRBV7-9 to TRBJ1-4; 9 nucleotides match TRBD1. Germline assignment: CDR1 SEHNR and CDR2 FQNEAQ (reference sequence). This CDR3 region has 18 residues. V lost 5 bases and J lost 7; bases outside the gene matches: 17.

This chain connects TRBV28 to TRBJ1-3; the D gene is possibly TRBD1 (6 bases). CDR1 is MDHEN and CDR2 is SYDVKM in the germline V gene. The ends were cut back, 1 base at V and 4 bases at J, with 14 bases in the middle. The CDR3 is 16 amino acids. DNA of the CDR3: TGTGCCAGCAGTTTATCCCCCCCGAGGGGGGGAAACACCATATATTTT. Its protein is CASSLSPPRGGNTIYF.

This clone was detected only once. V is TRBV5-1 and J is TRBJ2-5; TRBD1 aligns across 9 bases. CDR3 length: 14 residues. Looked up from germline, CDR1 is SGHRS and CDR2 is YFSETQ. With V trimmed by 6 bases and J by 4 bases, 7 bases remained unmatched. The CDR3 DNA follows: TGCGCCAGCACCCCAGAGGACAGGGGAGAGACCCAGTACTTC. The encoded protein is CASTPEDRGETQYF.

The sample holds one count of this clone. The V gene is TRBV28, the J gene TRBJ1-2, with D possibly being TRBD1 (5 bases). This CDR3 is 15 amino acids long. The germline CDR1 and CDR2 sequences are MDHEN and SYDVKM. Trimming stripped 2 bases from V and 8 bases from J, with 18 bases between. CDR3 in DNA: TGTGCCAGCAGTTTACAGACAGCCCGTTCTAAGGGCTACACCTTC. Its protein is CASSLQTARSKGYTF.

The gene calls are TRBV7-9 and TRBJ1-2; TRBD1 agrees at 7 bases. The CDR3 extends over 14 amino acids. V lost 5 bases to trimming and J lost 3 bases; unmatched junction nucleotides: 6. Germline V gene sequence: CDR1 SEHNR, CDR2 FQNEAQ (reference sequence). CDR3 in DNA: TGTGCCAGCAGCCCGACAGGGAGCCACTATGGCTACACCTTC. Its protein is CASSPTGSHYGYTF.

This chain links TRBV10-1 with TRBJ1-3; TRBD1 matches 7 bases. CDR3 length: 15 residues. The V and J ends lost 6 bases and 1 base, in that order; junction bases with no gene match: 6. Germline values: CDR1 WNHNN, CDR2 SYGVQD (reference sequence). CDR3 nucleotide sequence: TGCGCCAGCAGCCGCGGGACAGTATCTGGAAACACCATATATTTT. Its translation is CASSRGTVSGNTIYF.

V and J are TRBV19 and TRBJ2-3, with 12 bases identical to TRBD2. The length of the CDR3 is 16 residues. V lost 5 bases and J lost 0; bases outside the gene matches: 3. Germline CDR1 LNHDA, CDR2 SQIVND (reference sequence). The CDR3 sequence: CASSSGLAGSTDTQYF. CDR3 nucleotides: TGTGCCAGTAGTTCGGGACTAGCGGGCAGCACAGATACGCAGTATTTT.

The chain is built from TRBV5-1 and TRBJ1-3, with unresolved D. The germline V gene encodes CDR1 SGHRS and CDR2 YFSETQ. The CDR3 is 15 amino acids. V was clipped by 4 bases and J by 0 bases, with 11 bases between them. In nucleotides, the CDR3 is TGCGCCAGCAGCGTGGACTCAAGCTCTGGAAACACCATATATTTT. Its protein product is CASSVDSSSGNTIYF.

The chain is built from TRBV4-1 and TRBJ1-1; D call uncertain. The CDR3 has 15 amino acids. Germline assignment: CDR1 MGHRA and CDR2 YSYEKL. The ends were cut back, 3 bases at V and 5 bases at J, with 16 bases in the middle. As DNA, the CDR3 is TGCGCCAGCAGCCACCCCTCCTCGGGATGGACTGAAGCTTTCTTT. Its protein is CASSHPSSGWTEAFF.

V usage is TRBV5-1 and J usage is TRBJ2-2, with 9 bases matching TRBD1. CDR3 length: 15 amino acids. V was pared by 3 bases and J by 4 bases, with 4 bases of the junction left unmatched. Germline CDR1 and CDR2: SGHRS and YFSETQ. The chain's CDR3 is CASSSGQGITGELFF. The CDR3 nucleotides read TGCGCCAGCAGCTCCGGACAGGGGATCACCGGGGAGCTGTTTTTT.